The subject of this entry is one T cell receptor beta chain. What it recognizes is unknown. One base away lies a much larger clone, so this may be a sequencing read error. The sample comes from a study of blood T cells in healthy people across ages. Study-wide results and limits: Per million T cells, TCR beta diversity dropped roughly linearly as age increased.

Isolated per sample were at least 6 million PBMCs. Germline CDR1 reads LGHNA; CDR2 reads YSLEER. The CDR3 is 16 amino acids. V lost 4 bases and J 1 base, leaving 14 bases between the germline ends. A second roughly 6 to 12 cycle PCR used barcoded and J-beta primers. TCRdb itself ran the 5' RACE reads through MiXCR, one entry per CDR3 protein. The data show about 670,000 distinct CDR3 sequences, less than 45% seen once. This chain uses TRBV4-3 with TRBJ2-4; D perhaps matches TRBD1 (6 bases). This clonotype originated in a man older than 75 in good health. Sequenced input: blood. CDR3 sequence (DNA): TGCGCCAGCAGCCGAGAAACAGGGAGTGCCAAAAACATTCAGTACTTC. The encoded protein is CASSRETGSAKNIQYF.